Presented here are 18 T cell receptor beta chains from one specimen sequenced in a study of response to subunit inactivated influenza vaccine. TCRdb fed the RT-PCR reads into MiXCR, producing one record per CDR3 protein. The repertoire includes about 570,000 distinct CDR3 sequences, about 10% of them detected once, and approximately 10% sits in the top ten. The data also belong to a second study, concerning T cells expressing NK-cell markers. That work adds: Making the TCR beta cDNA relied on 5'RACE template switching with UMIs.

The sequences come from PBMCs from blood, collected on the day of vaccination. These receptors were taken from a man in his fifties who received an inactivated influenza vaccine.

This rearrangement joins TRBV7-2 to TRBJ2-5; D perhaps matches TRBD1 (5 bases). Trimming removed 1 base at V and 6 bases at J, with 15 bases between. The CDR3 loop spans 15 amino acids. Germline-derived CDR1 and CDR2 are SGHTA and FQGNSA. CDR3 protein: CASSLVVWGEKTQYF. The CDR3 coding sequence is TGTGCCAGCAGCTTAGTTGTGTGGGGCGAAAAGACCCAGTACTTC. Full variable domain (rest looked up from reference TRBV7-2 and TRBJ2-5): GAGVSQSPSNKVTEKGKDVELRCDPISGHTALYWYRQSLGQGLEFLIYFQGNSAPDKSGLPSDRFSAERTGGSVSTLTIQRTQQEDSAVYLCASSLVVWGEKTQYFGPGTRLLVL.

This clonotype has more than one count but fewer than ten. The chain links TRBV7-9 to TRBJ1-4, with D perhaps TRBD1 (5 bases). CDR3 size: 14 residues. Trimming cost V 5 bases and J 5 bases, with 12 bases left between them. Germline values: CDR1 SEHNR, CDR2 FQNEAQ (reference sequence). The CDR3 loop reads CASSRDGRNEKLFF. The CDR3 bases are TGTGCCAGCAGCCGGGACGGGAGAAATGAAAAACTGTTTTTT. The variable domain in full, completed from reference TRBV7-9 and TRBJ1-4, reads DTGVSQNPRHKITKRGQNVTFRCDPISEHNRLYWYRQTLGQGPEFLTYFQNEAQLEKSRLLSDRFSAERPKGSFSTLEIQRTEQGDSAMYLCASSRDGRNEKLFFGSGTQLSVL.

The V gene is TRBV7-9, the J gene TRBJ2-7; weak D call: TRBD1 (7 bases). Trimming shortened V by 4 bases and J by 2 bases, and 18 bases separated the two germline ends. Looked up from germline, CDR1 is SEHNR and CDR2 is FQNEAQ (reference sequence). This CDR3 has 16 amino acids. The CDR3 DNA is TGTGCCAGCAGCTCCCCAGGGGGGCTCAAACCCTACGAGCAGTACTTC. Protein product: CASSSPGGLKPYEQYF. Full variable domain (missing parts from reference TRBV7-9 and TRBJ2-7): DTGVSQNPRHKITKRGQNVTFRCDPISEHNRLYWYRQTLGQGPEFLTYFQNEAQLEKSRLLSDRFSAERPKGSFSTLEIQRTEQGDSAMYLCASSSPGGLKPYEQYFGPGTRLTVT.

This clonotype was observed a handful of times. This chain joins TRBV4-3 and TRBJ2-1; TRBD1 is a possible D gene (5 bases). V was trimmed by 3 bases and J by 9 bases, leaving 15 bases between them. Germline loops: CDR1 LGHNA, CDR2 YSLEER. The length of the CDR3 is 14 residues. The CDR3 nucleotides are TGCGCCAGCAGCCAGGGCAGGGTAGTCGTTGAGCAGTTCTTC. It translates to CASSQGRVVVEQFF.

This clonotype was seen repeatedly, ten times or more. This chain uses TRBV18 with TRBJ2-1; TRBD2 aligns across 11 bases. Germline V gene lookup returns CDR1 KGHSH and CDR2 LQKENI. The CDR3 has 16 residues. V shed 0 bases, J shed 7 bases, and the junction held 5 bases outside the gene matches. CDR3 in amino acids: CASSPPPLAGVNEQFF. The CDR3 DNA reads TGTGCCAGCTCACCACCCCCACTAGCGGGAGTTAATGAGCAGTTCTTC.

The table lists this clonotype with a few counts. V and J are TRBV10-3 and TRBJ1-4; 7 bases match TRBD1. The germline V gene encodes CDR1 ENHRY and CDR2 SYGVKD. This CDR3 contains 13 residues. Trimming removed 10 bases from V and 6 bases from J; junction bases left unmatched: 8. The CDR3 region is CATGLDRDEKLFF. The CDR3 DNA follows: TGTGCCACCGGATTAGACAGGGATGAAAAACTGTTTTTT.

This chain joins TRBV7-2 and TRBJ2-7, with D tentatively TRBD1 or TRBD2 (5 bases each). The CDR3 covers 15 residues. Germline-derived CDR1 and CDR2 are SGHTA and FQGNSA. V was clipped by 5 bases and J by 4 bases, with 18 bases between them. The chain's CDR3 is CASSPYGTSDYEQYF. The CDR3 DNA is TGTGCCAGCAGCCCATACGGGACGAGCGATTACGAGCAGTACTTC.

This clonotype was counted between two and nine times. The V call is TRBV7-2, the J call TRBJ1-3, with no clear D. The V and J ends lost 5 bases and 5 bases respectively, with 10 bases between them. The CDR3 covers 13 residues. Germline V gene data show CDR1 as SGHTA and CDR2 as FQGNSA. The CDR3 DNA is TGTGCCAGCAGCCCGATCGGAAGAAACACCATATATTTT. Translation gives CASSPIGRNTIYF. The variable domain in full, completed from reference TRBV7-2 and TRBJ1-3, reads GAGVSQSPSNKVTEKGKDVELRCDPISGHTALYWYRQSLGQGLEFLIYFQGNSAPDKSGLPSDRFSAERTGGSVSTLTIQRTQQEDSAVYLCASSPIGRNTIYFGEGSWLTVV.

V is TRBV5-1 and J is TRBJ2-1, with TRBD2 matching over 7 bases. The junction had 9 bases not matched to a gene; V was cut back by 0 bases and J by 9 bases. From germline, CDR1 is SGHRS and CDR2 YFSETQ. The CDR3 loop spans 15 amino acids. DNA of the CDR3: TGCGCCAGCAGCTTGGCTGGCGGGAGTTTGGGTGAGCAGTTCTTC. It is translated as CASSLAGGSLGEQFF.

This clonotype was seen more than once but under ten times. This chain connects TRBV28 to TRBJ2-1, with 13 bases identical to TRBD2. CDR3 length: 15 amino acids. The germline gives CDR1 MDHEN, CDR2 SYDVKM. V trimming: 5 bases; J trimming: 10 bases; junction bases outside the gene matches: 8. CDR3 sequence (DNA): TGTGCCAGCAGTCGACAAATACTAGCGGGGGGGGAGCAGTTCTTC. Its translation is CASSRQILAGGEQFF.

The genes are TRBV5-1 and TRBJ2-1, with 14 bases fitting TRBD2. The CDR3 runs 18 residues. V lost 3 bases and J lost 4; bases outside the gene matches: 9. Germline CDR1 SGHRS, CDR2 YFSETQ. This CDR3 is CASSSWGTSGSGYNEQFF. DNA for the CDR3: TGCGCCAGCAGCTCGTGGGGGACTAGCGGGAGTGGATACAATGAGCAGTTCTTC.

J is TRBJ2-5 and V is TRBV4-3; 7 positions agree with TRBD2. There are 15 residues in the CDR3. The germline V gene encodes CDR1 LGHNA and CDR2 YSLEER. V shed 1 base, J shed 5 bases, and the junction held 7 bases outside the gene matches. The CDR3 reads CASSQGGGRGETQYF. Written as DNA, the CDR3 is TGCGCCAGCAGCCAAGGAGGCGGGAGAGGGGAGACCCAGTACTTC.

In its sample, this clonotype was seen many times. The chain recombines TRBV25-1 with TRBJ2-7, with 9 bases matching TRBD1. Per the germline V gene, CDR1 is MGHDK and CDR2 is SYGVNS. The CDR3 has 16 residues. V gave up 8 bases and J gave up 4 bases; unmatched junction bases: 15. Here the CDR3 DNA reads TGTGCCAGCTCCTATCGGTCCGGGACAGGGAGGTACGAGCAGTACTTC. Translation gives CASSYRSGTGRYEQYF.

This clonotype was detected only a few times. V usage is TRBV29-1 and J usage is TRBJ2-1; tentative D call: TRBD1 (5 bases). The germline V gene has CDR1 SQVTM and CDR2 ANQGSEA. This CDR3 spans 11 amino acids. Trimming took off 7 bases at V and 9 bases at J, with 13 bases between the two ends. The CDR3 DNA reads TGCAGCGCCCTGGCAGGGTTTGAGCAGTTCTTC. Its protein is CSALAGFEQFF.

This chain connects TRBV10-3 to TRBJ2-3; no firm D call. Trimming took off 9 bases at V and 7 bases at J, with 20 bases between the two ends. CDR1 and CDR2 (germline): ENHRY, SYGVKD. CDR3 length: 14 residues. CDR3 sequence reads: CAISPDNPVYTQYF. The CDR3 DNA is TGTGCCATTTCCCCTGACAATCCCGTCTATACGCAGTATTTT.

This clonotype was observed at least ten times. The genes are TRBV12-3 or TRBV12-4 and TRBJ2-5; the match to TRBD1 covers 8 bases. V trimming: 8 bases; J trimming: 3 bases; junction bases outside the gene matches: 11. This CDR3 comprises 15 residues. The CDR3 loop reads CASSGDRGLKETQYF. The CDR3 coding sequence is TGTGCCAGCTCTGGAGACAGGGGCCTAAAAGAGACCCAGTACTTC.

The V gene is TRBV25-1, the J gene TRBJ2-7; D unclear. This CDR3 spans 13 amino acids. Germline assignment: CDR1 MGHDK and CDR2 SYGVNS. The germline V and J ends were trimmed by 7 bases and 5 bases, with 15 bases remaining between them. In nucleotides, the CDR3 is TGTGCCAGCACCCCGGATGGGGTCCACGAGCAGTACTTC. Protein: CASTPDGVHEQYF.

The chain recombines TRBV5-4 with TRBJ2-1; 9 bases fit TRBD2. The CDR3 length is 16 residues. Trimming removed 1 base from V and 7 bases from J; junction bases left unmatched: 9. The germline V gene encodes CDR1 SGHNT and CDR2 YYREEE (reference sequence). CDR3: CASSLWIAGDGNEQFF. CDR3 nucleotide sequence: TGTGCCAGCAGCTTGTGGATAGCGGGAGACGGGAATGAGCAGTTCTTC.